What follows are 3 T cell receptor beta chains derived from one specimen sequenced in a study of T cells in narcolepsy. Here immunoSEQ multiplex PCR was the method, and the copy in TCRdb shows in-frame clones only, minus some. This table holds tens of thousands of clones, around 84% found once. The sample consisted of memory (CD45RA-) CD4+ T cells from blood. These receptors were obtained from a human donor in good health.

This chain connects TRBV28 to TRBJ1-6; D is ambiguous. With 6 bases removed from V and 6 bases from J, the gap between germline ends came to 12 bases. The CDR3 covers 14 residues. CDR1 is MDHEN, CDR2 SYDVKM, per germline. CDR3 loop: CASSRASRNSPLHF. The DNA of the CDR3 is TGTGCCAGCAGCCGAGCAAGCCGTAATTCACCCCTCCACTTT.

This clone was detected once. This chain joins TRBV6-4 and TRBJ2-7; 8 nucleotides line up with TRBD1. Per the germline V gene, CDR1 is MRHNA and CDR2 is SNTAGT. The CDR3 sequence is 17 residues long. J gave up 4 bases and V 0 bases, and 11 bases lay outside the gene matches. The CDR3, as DNA: TGTGCCAGCAGTGACTCACAAGCGAGGACAGGGAGATACGAGCAGTACTTC. Amino acid sequence: CASSDSQARTGRYEQYF.

The genes are TRBV30 and TRBJ1-1; possible D gene TRBD1, 5 bases. Trimming stripped 4 bases from V and 1 base from J, with 19 bases between. CDR1 and CDR2 from the germline V gene are GTSNPN and SVGIG (reference sequence). This CDR3 has 16 amino acids. CDR3 sequence reads: CAWNPAWGYSNTEAFF. DNA for the CDR3: TGTGCCTGGAATCCCGCCTGGGGGTATTCGAACACTGAAGCTTTCTTT.